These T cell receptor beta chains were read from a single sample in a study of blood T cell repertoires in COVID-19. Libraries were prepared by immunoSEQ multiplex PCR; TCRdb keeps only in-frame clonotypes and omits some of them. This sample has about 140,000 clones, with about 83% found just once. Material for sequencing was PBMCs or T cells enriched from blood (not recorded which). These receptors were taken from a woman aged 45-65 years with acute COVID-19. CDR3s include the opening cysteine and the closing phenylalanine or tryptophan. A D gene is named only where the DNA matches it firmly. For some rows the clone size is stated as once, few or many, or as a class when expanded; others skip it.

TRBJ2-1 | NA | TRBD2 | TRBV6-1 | TGTGCCAGCAGTGACCATAGCGGGAGAACCGATGAGCAGTTCTTC | CASSDHSGRTDEQFF
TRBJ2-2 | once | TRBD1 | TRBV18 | TGTGCCAGCTCACGAGGGGACAGCGGTCTGTCCGGGGAGCTGTTTTTT | CASSRGDSGLSGELFF
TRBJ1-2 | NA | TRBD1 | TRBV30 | TGTGCCTGGAGTCGGACAGGAGGGGGGTCTAACTATGGCTACACCTTC | CAWSRTGGGSNYGYTF
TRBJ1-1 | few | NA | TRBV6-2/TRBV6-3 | TGTGCCAGCAGTTACGAGTGGCAGGGGAACACTGAAGCTTTCTTT | CASSYEWQGNTEAFF
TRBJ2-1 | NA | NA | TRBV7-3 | TGTGCCAGCAGCTTGTTTTATTCCAATGAGCAGTTCTTC | CASSLFYSNEQFF
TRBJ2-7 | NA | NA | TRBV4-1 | TGCGCCAGCAGCCAAGATCGGGAGCGCGATGTGTTGTACGAGCAGTACTTC | CASSQDRERDVLYEQYF
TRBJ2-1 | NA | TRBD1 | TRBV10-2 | TGCGCCAGCACCGGACAGGGTTTGGATGAGCAGTTCTTC | CASTGQGLDEQFF
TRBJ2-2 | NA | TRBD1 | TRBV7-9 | TGTGCCAGCAGCTGGGACAGTACGAACACCGGGGAGCTGTTTTTT | CASSWDSTNTGELFF
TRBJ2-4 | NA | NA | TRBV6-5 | TGTGCCAGCAGTTTCACAGGGGGGGAAAACATTCAGTACTTC | CASSFTGGENIQYF
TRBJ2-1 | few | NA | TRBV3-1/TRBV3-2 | TGTGCCAGCAGCCAAGACGCGGGTCCCTACAATGAGCAGTTCTTC | CASSQDAGPYNEQFF
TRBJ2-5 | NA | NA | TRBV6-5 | TGTGCCAGCAGTTACTTAAGTAGGGGGGGAGAGACCCAGTACTTC | CASSYLSRGGETQYF
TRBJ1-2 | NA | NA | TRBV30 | TGTGCCTGGAGTGTGCGTGGGACACGATCTAACTATGGCTACACCTTC | CAWSVRGTRSNYGYTF
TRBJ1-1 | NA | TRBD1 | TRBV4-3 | TGCGCCAGCAGCCAAGATCCAGGCAGGGGGCTCACTGAAGCTTTCTTT | CASSQDPGRGLTEAFF
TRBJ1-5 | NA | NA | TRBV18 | TGTGCCAGCTCACCTGGGGGGAATCAGCCCCAGCATTTT | CASSPGGNQPQHF
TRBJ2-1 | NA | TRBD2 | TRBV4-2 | TGTGCCAGCAGCCAAGATACTACTAGCGGATACAATGAGCAGTTCTTC | CASSQDTTSGYNEQFF
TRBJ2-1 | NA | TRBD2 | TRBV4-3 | TGCGCCAGCAGCCAAGATTATGGGACTAGCGTCTACAATGAGCAGTTCTTC | CASSQDYGTSVYNEQFF
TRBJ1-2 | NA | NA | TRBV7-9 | TGTGCCAGCAGCTTCCCTCTTCTTTTTAACTATGGCTACACCTTC | CASSFPLLFNYGYTF
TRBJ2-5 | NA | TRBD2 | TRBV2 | TGTGCCAGCAGTACTAGCGGGGTTCAAGAGACCCAGTACTTC | CASSTSGVQETQYF
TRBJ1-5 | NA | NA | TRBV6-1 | TGTGCCAGCAGTGACCGGGATCCCCGCTACGGGCGGAGCAATCAGCCCCAGCATTTT | CASSDRDPRYGRSNQPQHF
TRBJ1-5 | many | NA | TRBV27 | TGTGCCAGCAGCCCAAATCAGCCCCAGCATTTT | CASSPNQPQHF
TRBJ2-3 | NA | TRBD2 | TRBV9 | TGTGCCAGCAGCACCGGACTAGCGGGAGCTGCAGATACGCAGTATTTT | CASSTGLAGAADTQYF
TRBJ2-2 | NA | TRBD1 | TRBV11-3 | TGTGCCAGCAGCCCAGGGACAGGGGAGAGTTCCGGGGAGCTGTTTTTT | CASSPGTGESSGELFF
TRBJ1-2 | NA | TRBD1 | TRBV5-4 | TGTGCCAGCAGCCCCGGGACAGGGGTTAACTATGGCTACACCTTC | CASSPGTGVNYGYTF
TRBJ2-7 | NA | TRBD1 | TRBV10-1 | TGCGCCAGCATCCCGGGGCTCCCTCGACTTTCGGTGAGGCCTTCGGACAGGGAGGAACACGAGCAGTACTTC | CASIPGLPRLSVRPSDREEHEQYF
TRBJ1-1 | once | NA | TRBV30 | TGTGCCTGGAGGGGTACAGGGTTCATGAACACTGAAGCTTTCTTT | CAWRGTGFMNTEAFF
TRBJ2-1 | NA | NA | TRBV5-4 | TGTGCCAGCAGCTTGGGGCCGGGAGCCCACAATGAGCAGTTCTTC | CASSLGPGAHNEQFF
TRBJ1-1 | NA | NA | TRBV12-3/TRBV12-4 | TGTGCCAGCAGCATTGTCTCGGACACTGAAGCTTTCTTT | CASSIVSDTEAFF
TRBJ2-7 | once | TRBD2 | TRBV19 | TGTGCCAGTACCCCGGGGCTAGCGGGAGGACAGCAGCACGAGCAGTACTTC | CASTPGLAGGQQHEQYF
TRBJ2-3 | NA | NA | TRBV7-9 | TGTGCCAGCAGAACGAGCGGGTGGAGCACAGATACGCAGTATTTT | CASRTSGWSTDTQYF
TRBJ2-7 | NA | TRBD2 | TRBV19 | TGTGCCAGTAGTACCCCGGGACTAGCTTTTGCCGAGCAGTACTTC | CASSTPGLAFAEQYF
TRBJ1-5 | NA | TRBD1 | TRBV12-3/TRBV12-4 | TGTGCCAGCAGTTTGACAGGGAATCAGCCCCAGCATTTT | CASSLTGNQPQHF
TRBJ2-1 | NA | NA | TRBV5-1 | TGCGCCAGCAGCCGGAAGGACACGGACTACAATGAGCAGTTCTTC | CASSRKDTDYNEQFF
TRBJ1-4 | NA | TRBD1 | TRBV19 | TGTGCCAGTAGTATGGGACAGAACGAAAAACTGTTTTTT | CASSMGQNEKLFF
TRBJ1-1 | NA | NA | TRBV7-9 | TGTGCCAGCAGCTCTATTTCGGTAGCTTTCTTT | CASSSISVAFF
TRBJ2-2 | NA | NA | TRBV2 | TGTGCCAGCAAATGGACACAGAACACCGGGGAGCTGTTTTTT | CASKWTQNTGELFF
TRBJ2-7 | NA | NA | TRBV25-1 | TGTGCCAGCAGTCTAGGGAGGAGCTCCTACGAGCAGTACTTC | CASSLGRSSYEQYF
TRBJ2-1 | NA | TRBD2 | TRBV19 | TGTGCCAGTAGCAACTCAGGACTAGCGGGAGGAAATGAGCAGTTCTTC | CASSNSGLAGGNEQFF
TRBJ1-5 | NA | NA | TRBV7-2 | TGTGCCAGCAGCCAAACAGGGCTGGGCAATCAGCCCCAGCATTTT | CASSQTGLGNQPQHF
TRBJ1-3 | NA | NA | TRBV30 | TGTGCCTGGATGCCCTCGGGGGGACACTCTGGAAACACCATATATTTT | CAWMPSGGHSGNTIYF
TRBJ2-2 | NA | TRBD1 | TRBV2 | TGTGCCAGCAGTATACGACAGGGGAACGCGAACACCGGGGAGCTGTTTTTT | CASSIRQGNANTGELFF
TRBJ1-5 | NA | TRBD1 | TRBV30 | TGTGCCTGGAGCGCCGGACAGGGCTATCAGCCCCAGCATTTT | CAWSAGQGYQPQHF
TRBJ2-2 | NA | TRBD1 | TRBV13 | TGTGCCAGCAGCTCTAGGACAGGGCGGAACGGGGAGCTGTTTTTT | CASSSRTGRNGELFF
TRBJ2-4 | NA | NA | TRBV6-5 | TGTGCCAGCAAGGCGGAAGGTGTAGCCAAAAACATTCAGTACTTC | CASKAEGVAKNIQYF
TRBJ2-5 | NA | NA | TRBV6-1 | TGTGCCAGCAGTGAAATAGTCAGGAGGCAAGAGACCCAGTACTTC | CASSEIVRRQETQYF
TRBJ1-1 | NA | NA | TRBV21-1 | TGTGCCAGCAGCAAAGGGGGGCCGGGTCAAACTGAAGCTTTCTTT | CASSKGGPGQTEAFF
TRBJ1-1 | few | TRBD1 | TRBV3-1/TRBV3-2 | TGTGCCAGCAGCCACGGGCAGGGGGCCTCAGCTTTCTTT | CASSHGQGASAFF
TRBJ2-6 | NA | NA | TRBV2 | TGTGCCAGCAGCGCTCTAGGGGCTGGGGCCAACGTCCTGACTTTC | CASSALGAGANVLTF
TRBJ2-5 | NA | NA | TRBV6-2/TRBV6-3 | TGTGCCAGCAGTTATGCCGGGACACCACAAGAGACCCAGTACTTC | CASSYAGTPQETQYF
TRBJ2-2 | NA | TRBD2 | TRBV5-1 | TGCGCCAGCAGCCGGCTAGCGGGAGGGGAGCTGTTTTTT | CASSRLAGGELFF
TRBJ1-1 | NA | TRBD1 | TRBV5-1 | TGCGCCAGCAGCAGGACAGGGGCGAACACTGAAGCTTTCTTT | CASSRTGANTEAFF
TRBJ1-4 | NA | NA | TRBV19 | TGTGCCAGTAGTGGGCCAGATGCAACTAATGAAAAACTGTTTTTT | CASSGPDATNEKLFF
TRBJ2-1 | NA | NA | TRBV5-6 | TGTGCCAGCAGCTTGCTGTATGAGCAGTTCTTC | CASSLLYEQFF
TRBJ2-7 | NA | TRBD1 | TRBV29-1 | TGCAGCGTCGAAAGCCGGGACAGGGGGTACGAGCAGTACTTC | CSVESRDRGYEQYF
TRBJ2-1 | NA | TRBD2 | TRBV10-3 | TGTGCCATCAGTGTCGGGACTAGCGGGAGCAATGAGCAGTTCTTC | CAISVGTSGSNEQFF